This TCR beta chain was sequenced in a study of cytomegalovirus exposure and HLA in healthy donors. The PCR made use of 60 Vbeta and 13 Jbeta primers. Data came from immunoSEQ multiplex PCR; TCRdb stores just in-frame clones and leaves some out. The top ten hold approximately 0.098% of the sample, which has 190,000 or so clones, 82% seen once. This CDR3 has 13 residues. V was trimmed by 6 bases and J by 4 bases, leaving 10 bases between them. Germline lookup yields CDR1 SGHTA and CDR2 FQGTGA. The sequence derives from a boy between 2 and 10 years old in good health and CMV-seronegative. The gene calls are TRBV7-3 and TRBJ2-1; D is perhaps TRBD2 (7 bases). The material sequenced was PBMCs. CDR3 region: CASRGGAYNEQFF. CDR3 bases: TGTGCCAGCAGGGGGGGGGCGTACAATGAGCAGTTCTTC.